This is a list of T cell receptor beta chains from one sample in a study of regulatory T cells in long-lasting Graves disease. TCRdb called the multiplex PCR reads again in MiXCR, with one record for every CDR3 protein. The table has some 490,000 distinct CDR3 sequences, around 12% seen once. The same data also contributed to another study, on T cells in Graves' hyperthyroidism and ophthalmopathy.

The specimen comprised peripheral blood mononuclear cells (PBMCs), sampled at new diagnosis, from a patient treated with antithyroid drugs. These receptors were collected from a young woman with Graves disease. Both conserved end residues are part of each CDR3. A D gene is named only where the DNA matches it firmly. The size field is filled for only some rows; it gives once, few, many or a size class.

D,V,size,J,CDR3,DNA
.,TRBV7-2,.,TRBJ1-2,CASSPGAIWPEPYGYTF,TGTGCCAGCAGCCCCGGGGCTATTTGGCCAGAACCCTATGGCTACACCTTC
.,TRBV6-1,few,TRBJ2-2,CASRMKSTGELFF,TGTGCCAGCAGGATGAAAAGTACCGGGGAGCTGTTTTTT
.,TRBV12-3/TRBV12-4,many,TRBJ1-6,CASSFGQNNSPLHF,TGTGCCAGCAGTTTTGGACAAAATAATTCACCCCTCCACTTT
.,TRBV2,many,TRBJ2-3,CASTRFWTDTDTQYF,TGTGCCAGCACACGCTTTTGGACAGACACAGATACGCAGTATTTT
TRBD1,TRBV13,.,TRBJ2-1,CASRSGQGEITGYNEQFF,TGTGCCAGCAGATCGGGACAGGGAGAGATTACGGGCTACAATGAGCAGTTCTTC
.,TRBV5-1,once,TRBJ2-5,CASSLDAQETQYF,TGTGCCAGCAGCTTGGACGCTCAAGAGACCCAGTACTTC
TRBD2,TRBV7-2,.,TRBJ2-2,CASSPQLALNTGELFF,TGTGCCAGCAGCCCCCAACTAGCGCTGAACACCGGGGAGCTGTTTTTT
TRBD1,TRBV11-2,many,TRBJ2-1,CASSLWGRGYEQFF,TGTGCCAGCAGCTTATGGGGCAGGGGGTATGAGCAGTTCTTC
TRBD1,TRBV20-1,many,TRBJ1-5,CSARDGADREGRSNQPQHF,TGCAGTGCTAGAGATGGGGCTGACAGGGAAGGACGTAGCAATCAGCCCCAGCATTTT
.,TRBV28,.,TRBJ2-7,CASSLTTFPEQYF,TGTGCCAGCAGTTTAACCACGTTTCCAGAGCAGTACTTC
.,TRBV6-1,few,TRBJ2-2,CASRPIRGTGELFF,TGTGCCAGCCGCCCTATCAGGGGCACCGGGGAGCTGTTTTTT
TRBD2,TRBV20-1,.,TRBJ2-5,CSASNSGRDLKTQYF,TGCAGTGCTAGTAACAGCGGGAGGGATCTGAAGACCCAGTACTTC
.,TRBV7-9,.,TRBJ1-2,CASSLAPGQGGYTF,TGTGCCAGCAGCTTAGCCCCGGGCCAGGGCGGCTACACCTTC
.,TRBV13,many,TRBJ2-1,CASSYGGLEQFF,TGTGCCAGCAGCTATGGTGGACTAGAGCAGTTCTTC
.,TRBV6-2/TRBV6-3,few,TRBJ2-3,CASSYGGADTQYF,TGTGCCAGCAGTTACGGAGGGGCAGATACGCAGTATTTT
TRBD1,TRBV20-1,.,TRBJ1-6,CSGRTGVMSSYNSPLHF,TGCAGTGGGAGGACAGGGGTTATGAGCTCCTATAATTCACCCCTCCACTTT
.,TRBV2,many,TRBJ2-5,CASSEGLAMETQYF,TGTGCCAGCAGTGAGGGGCTAGCAATGGAGACCCAGTACTTC
TRBD1,TRBV7-9,many,TRBJ2-1,CASSAFRDSYNEQFF,TGTGCCAGCAGCGCATTCCGGGACAGTTACAATGAGCAGTTCTTC
.,TRBV2,many,TRBJ2-3,CASKLRPGLNTDTQYF,TGTGCCAGCAAATTGAGACCGGGACTTAACACAGATACGCAGTATTTT
.,TRBV20-1,many,TRBJ2-1,CSALARSSYNEQFF,TGCAGTGCTTTAGCGAGGAGCTCCTACAATGAGCAGTTCTTC
.,TRBV19,many,TRBJ2-7,CASSERTGSYEQYF,TGTGCCAGTAGTGAGCGGACTGGTTCCTACGAGCAGTACTTC
.,TRBV19,few,TRBJ1-6,CASSIRRGDINSPPHF,TGTGCCAGTAGTATACGACGGGGGGACATAAATTCACCCCCCCACTTT
TRBD1,TRBV11-2,many,TRBJ2-7,CASSLGTGVYEQYF,TGTGCCAGCAGCTTGGGGACAGGGGTATACGAGCAGTACTTC
.,TRBV18,once,TRBJ1-1,CASSPSPTGTEAFF,TGTGCCAGCTCGCCCAGCCCGACTGGCACTGAAGCTTTCTTT
TRBD2,TRBV4-3,.,TRBJ2-7,CASSREGLAGIASYEQCF,TGCGCCAGCAGCCGAGAAGGACTAGCGGGAATAGCGAGCTACGAGCAGTGCTTC
.,TRBV20-1,.,TRBJ2-1,CSARDHQQGGKYNEQFF,TGCAGTGCTAGAGATCATCAACAGGGCGGGAAGTACAATGAGCAGTTCTTC
.,TRBV6-2/TRBV6-3,many,TRBJ2-1,CASSYPGRTLYPPDGIQYNEQFF,TGTGCCAGCAGTTATCCAGGACGGACCCTCTACCCACCTGATGGGATCCAATACAATGAGCAGTTCTTC
.,TRBV5-1,few,TRBJ2-7,CASSLDGLHFSSSYEQYF,TGCGCCAGCAGCTTGGACGGACTGCACTTCTCGAGCTCCTACGAGCAGTACTTC
TRBD2,TRBV12-3/TRBV12-4,many,TRBJ2-5,CASSLGLARSETQYF,TGTGCCAGCAGCCTAGGACTAGCCCGTTCGGAGACCCAGTACTTC
.,TRBV29-1,few,TRBJ2-5,CSVGSETQYF,TGCAGCGTTGGCTCTGAGACCCAGTACTTC
TRBD1,TRBV19,.,TRBJ2-1,CASSQDRGRGSYNEQFF,TGTGCCAGTAGCCAGGACAGGGGGCGAGGCTCCTACAATGAGCAGTTCTTC
TRBD1,TRBV9,.,TRBJ1-2,CASSVGQGLSYGYTF,TGTGCCAGCAGCGTCGGACAGGGCCTCTCCTATGGCTACACCTTC
TRBD1,TRBV7-9,many,TRBJ1-2,CASSRRQGGGYTF,TGTGCCAGCAGCCGAAGACAGGGCGGTGGCTACACCTTC
TRBD2,TRBV7-9,few,TRBJ2-5,CASSLRIAGEVETQYF,TGTGCCAGCAGCTTGAGGATAGCGGGAGAAGTGGAGACCCAGTACTTC
.,TRBV3-1,many,TRBJ1-5,CASSQATGISNQPQHF,TGTGCCAGCAGCCAAGCTACAGGGATTTCGAATCAGCCCCAGCATTTT
.,TRBV6-1,many,TRBJ2-2,CASRNRDGGSTGELFF,TGTGCCAGCAGAAATCGGGACGGAGGTTCCACCGGGGAGCTGTTTTTT
.,TRBV11-2,many,TRBJ2-2,CASSLAGAGTGELFF,TGTGCCAGCAGCTTAGCCGGGGCTGGCACCGGGGAGCTGTTTTTT
.,TRBV6-1,many,TRBJ2-7,CASSGGFGEQYF,TGTGCCAGCAGTGGGGGGTTTGGCGAGCAGTACTTC
TRBD1,TRBV19,many,TRBJ2-1,CASSRDSSYNEQFF,TGTGCCAGTAGCCGGGACAGCTCCTACAATGAGCAGTTCTTC
.,TRBV6-2/TRBV6-3,many,TRBJ2-7,CASSLGQGLWFNEQYF,TGTGCCAGCAGTTTGGGTCAGGGCCTGTGGTTTAACGAGCAGTACTTC
.,TRBV6-1,many,TRBJ2-7,CASSWSQGRSYEQYF,TGTGCCAGCAGCTGGTCCCAGGGTAGAAGCTACGAGCAGTACTTC
TRBD1,TRBV28,few,TRBJ1-6,CASSGGGQGVGSPLHF,TGTGCCAGCAGCGGGGGGGGACAGGGCGTTGGATCACCCCTCCACTTT
.,TRBV7-8,many,TRBJ2-2,CASSSRPAGGNTGELFF,TGTGCCAGCAGCTCCCGACCAGCAGGTGGGAACACCGGGGAGCTGTTTTTT
.,TRBV7-9,.,TRBJ1-1,CASSSEQGTEAFF,TGTGCCAGCAGCTCCGAACAGGGCACTGAAGCTTTCTTT
.,TRBV5-6,many,TRBJ2-7,CASSFEPGPHYEQYF,TGTGCCAGCAGCTTCGAACCCGGACCGCACTACGAGCAGTACTTC
TRBD2,TRBV5-4,few,TRBJ2-3,CASRLLTSGTDTQYF,TGTGCCAGCAGATTGCTGACTAGCGGCACAGATACGCAGTATTTT
TRBD2,TRBV27,many,TRBJ2-3,CASSLLGGRGADTQYF,TGTGCCAGCAGTTTATTAGGCGGGAGGGGAGCAGATACGCAGTATTTT